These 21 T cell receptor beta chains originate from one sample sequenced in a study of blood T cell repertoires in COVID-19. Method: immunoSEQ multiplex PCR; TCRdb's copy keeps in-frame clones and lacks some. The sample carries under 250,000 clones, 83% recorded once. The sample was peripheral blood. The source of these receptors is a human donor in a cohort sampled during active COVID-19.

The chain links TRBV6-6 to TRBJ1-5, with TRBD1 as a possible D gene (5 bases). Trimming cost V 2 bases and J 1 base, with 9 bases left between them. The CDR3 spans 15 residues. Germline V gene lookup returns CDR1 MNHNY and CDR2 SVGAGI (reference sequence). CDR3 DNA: TGTGCCAGCAGTTACGGGTCAGGGAGCAATCAGCCCCAGCATTTT. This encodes CASSYGSGSNQPQHF.

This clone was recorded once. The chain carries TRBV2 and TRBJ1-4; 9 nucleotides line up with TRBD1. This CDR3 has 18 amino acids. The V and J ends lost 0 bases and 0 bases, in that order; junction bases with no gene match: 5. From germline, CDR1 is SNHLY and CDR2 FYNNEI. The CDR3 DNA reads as TGTGCCAGCAGTGAAGCGGGACAGGGAAGCACAACTAATGAAAAACTGTTTTTT. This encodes CASSEAGQGSTTNEKLFF. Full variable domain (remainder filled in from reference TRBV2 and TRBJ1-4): EPEVTQTPSHQVTQMGQEVILRCVPISNHLYFYWYRQILGQKVEFLVSFYNNEISEKSEIFDDQFSVERPDGSNFTLKIRSTKLEDSAMYFCASSEAGQGSTTNEKLFFGSGTQLSVL.

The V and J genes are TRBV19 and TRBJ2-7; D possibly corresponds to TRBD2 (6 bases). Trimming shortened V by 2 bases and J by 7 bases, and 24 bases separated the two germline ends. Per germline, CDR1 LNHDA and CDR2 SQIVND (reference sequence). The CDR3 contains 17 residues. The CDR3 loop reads CASSISKGLRDLGEQYF. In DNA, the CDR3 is TGTGCCAGTAGTATATCTAAGGGCTTACGGGACTTGGGTGAGCAGTACTTC.

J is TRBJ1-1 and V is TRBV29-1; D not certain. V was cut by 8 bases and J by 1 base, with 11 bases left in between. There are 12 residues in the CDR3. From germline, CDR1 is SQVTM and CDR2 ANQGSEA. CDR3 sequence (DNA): TGCAGCACCCGGGAGGGGAACACTGAAGCTTTCTTT. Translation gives CSTREGNTEAFF.

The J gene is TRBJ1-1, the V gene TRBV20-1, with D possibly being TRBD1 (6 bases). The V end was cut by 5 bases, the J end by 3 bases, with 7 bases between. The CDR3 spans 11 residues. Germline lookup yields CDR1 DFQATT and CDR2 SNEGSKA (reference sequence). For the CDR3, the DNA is TGCAGTGCTTCAGGGGACACTGAAGCTTTCTTT. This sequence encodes CSASGDTEAFF.

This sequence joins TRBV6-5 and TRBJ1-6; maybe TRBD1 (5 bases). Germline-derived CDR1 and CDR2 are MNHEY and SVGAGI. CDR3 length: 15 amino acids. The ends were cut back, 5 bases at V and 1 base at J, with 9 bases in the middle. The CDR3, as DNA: TGTGCCAGCAGTCCAGGGCCTTCCTATAATTCACCCCTCCACTTT. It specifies CASSPGPSYNSPLHF.

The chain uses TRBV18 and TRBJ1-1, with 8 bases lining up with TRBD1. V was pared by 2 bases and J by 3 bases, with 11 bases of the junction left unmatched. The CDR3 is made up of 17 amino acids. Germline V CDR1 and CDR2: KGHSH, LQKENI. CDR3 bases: TGTGCCAGCTCACCAAGACAGGGGTTAAAGGACGACACTGAAGCTTTCTTT. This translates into CASSPRQGLKDDTEAFF. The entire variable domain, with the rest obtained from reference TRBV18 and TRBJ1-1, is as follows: NAGVMQNPRHLVRRRGQEARLRCSPMKGHSHVYWYRQLPEEGLKFMVYLQKENIIDESGMPKERFSAEFPKEGPSILRIQQVVRGDSAAYFCASSPRQGLKDDTEAFFGQGTRLTVV.

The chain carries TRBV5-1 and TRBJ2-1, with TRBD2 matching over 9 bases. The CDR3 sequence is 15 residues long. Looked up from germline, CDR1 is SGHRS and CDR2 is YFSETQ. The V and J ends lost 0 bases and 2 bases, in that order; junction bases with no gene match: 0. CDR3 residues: CASSLVAGAYNEQFF. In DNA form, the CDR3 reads TGCGCCAGCAGCTTGGTAGCGGGGGCCTACAATGAGCAGTTCTTC.

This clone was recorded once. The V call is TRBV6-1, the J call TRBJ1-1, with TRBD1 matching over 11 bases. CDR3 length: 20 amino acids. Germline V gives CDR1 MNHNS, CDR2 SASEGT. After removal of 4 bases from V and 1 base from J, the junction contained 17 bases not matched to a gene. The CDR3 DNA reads TGTGCCAGCAGTGCAACCGGGACAGGGGGTCTTAGAGGTCGGAACACTGAAGCTTTCTTT. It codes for CASSATGTGGLRGRNTEAFF.

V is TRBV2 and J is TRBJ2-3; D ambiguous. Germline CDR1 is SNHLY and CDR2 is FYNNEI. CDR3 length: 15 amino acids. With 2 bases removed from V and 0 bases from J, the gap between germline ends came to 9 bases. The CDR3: CASSETPGSTDTQYF. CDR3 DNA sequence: TGTGCCAGCAGTGAAACCCCCGGGAGCACAGATACGCAGTATTTT.

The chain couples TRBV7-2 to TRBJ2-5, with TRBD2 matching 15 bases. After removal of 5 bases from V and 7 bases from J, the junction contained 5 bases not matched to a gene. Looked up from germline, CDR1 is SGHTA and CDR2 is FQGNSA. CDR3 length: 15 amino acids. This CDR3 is CASSPTGLAGGTQYF. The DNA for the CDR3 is TGTGCCAGCAGCCCCACGGGACTAGCGGGAGGGACCCAGTACTTC.

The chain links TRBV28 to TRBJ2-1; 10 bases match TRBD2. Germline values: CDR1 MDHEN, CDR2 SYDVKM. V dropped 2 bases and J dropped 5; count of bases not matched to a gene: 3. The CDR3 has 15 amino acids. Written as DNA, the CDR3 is TGTGCCAGCAGTTTAGTTCTAGCGGGAGACAATGAGCAGTTCTTC. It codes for CASSLVLAGDNEQFF.

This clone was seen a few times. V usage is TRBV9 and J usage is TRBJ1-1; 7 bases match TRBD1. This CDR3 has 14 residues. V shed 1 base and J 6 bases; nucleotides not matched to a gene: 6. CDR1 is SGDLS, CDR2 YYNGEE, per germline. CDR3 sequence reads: CASSVTGDLSEAFF. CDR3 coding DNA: TGTGCCAGCAGCGTAACAGGGGATCTTTCTGAAGCTTTCTTT.

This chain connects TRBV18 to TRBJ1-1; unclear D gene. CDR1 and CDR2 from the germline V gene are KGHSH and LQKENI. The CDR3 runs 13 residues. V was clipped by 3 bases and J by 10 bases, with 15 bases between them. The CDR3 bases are TGTGCCAGCTCACCGGACGGTCCGGCGGGAGCTTTCTTT. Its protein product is CASSPDGPAGAFF.

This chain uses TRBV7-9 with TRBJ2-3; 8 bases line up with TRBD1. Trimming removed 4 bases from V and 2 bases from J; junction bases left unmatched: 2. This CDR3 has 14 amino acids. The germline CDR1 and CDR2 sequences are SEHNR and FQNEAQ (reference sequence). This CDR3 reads CASSSTGVTDTQYF. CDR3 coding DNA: TGTGCCAGCAGCTCGACAGGGGTCACAGATACGCAGTATTTT.

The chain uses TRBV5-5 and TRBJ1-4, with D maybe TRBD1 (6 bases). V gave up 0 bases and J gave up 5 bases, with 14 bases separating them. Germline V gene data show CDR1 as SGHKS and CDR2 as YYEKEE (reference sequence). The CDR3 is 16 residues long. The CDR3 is CASSLVSGAPNEKLFF. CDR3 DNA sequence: TGTGCCAGCAGCTTGGTCTCAGGGGCCCCGAATGAAAAACTGTTTTTT.

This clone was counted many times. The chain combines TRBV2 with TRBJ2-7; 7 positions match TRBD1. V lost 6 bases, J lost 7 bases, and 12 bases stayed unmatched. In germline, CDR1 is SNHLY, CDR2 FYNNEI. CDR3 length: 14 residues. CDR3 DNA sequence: TGTGCCAGCAGGTATGACCGACAGGGCGATGAGCAGTACTTC. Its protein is CASRYDRQGDEQYF.

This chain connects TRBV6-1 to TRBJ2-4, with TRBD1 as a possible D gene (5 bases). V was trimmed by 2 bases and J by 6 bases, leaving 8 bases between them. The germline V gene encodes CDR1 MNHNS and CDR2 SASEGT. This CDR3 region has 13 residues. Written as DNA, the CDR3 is TGTGCCAGCAGTGAAAGCCAGGGAAACATTCAGTACTTC. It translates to CASSESQGNIQYF.

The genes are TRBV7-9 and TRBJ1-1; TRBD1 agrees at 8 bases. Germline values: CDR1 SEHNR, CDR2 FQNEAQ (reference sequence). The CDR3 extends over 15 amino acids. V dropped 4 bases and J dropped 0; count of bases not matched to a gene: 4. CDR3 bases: TGTGCCAGCAGCTCCTACAGGGGGATGAACACTGAAGCTTTCTTT. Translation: CASSSYRGMNTEAFF.

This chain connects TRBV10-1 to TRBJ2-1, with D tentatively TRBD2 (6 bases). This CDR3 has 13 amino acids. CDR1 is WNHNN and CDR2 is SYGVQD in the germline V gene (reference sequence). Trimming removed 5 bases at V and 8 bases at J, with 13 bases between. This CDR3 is CASSLGRRDEQFF. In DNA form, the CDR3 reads TGCGCCAGCAGTCTGGGGAGGCGGGATGAGCAGTTCTTC.

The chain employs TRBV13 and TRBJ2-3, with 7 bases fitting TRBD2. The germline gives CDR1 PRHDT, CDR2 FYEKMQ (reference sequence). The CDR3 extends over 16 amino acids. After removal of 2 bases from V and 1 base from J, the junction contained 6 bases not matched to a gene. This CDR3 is CASSLRVLAGTDTQYF. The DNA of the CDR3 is TGTGCCAGCAGCTTACGAGTGCTAGCGGGCACAGATACGCAGTATTTT.